The 26 T cell receptor beta chains presented below share a single source sample, sequenced in a study of OX40 agonist ivuxolimab in advanced cancers. Here immunoSEQ multiplex PCR was the method, and the copy in TCRdb shows in-frame clones only, minus some. Of 69,000 or so clones in the sample, approximately 87% were seen once. The sample here was CD4+ or CD8+ T cells sorted from blood, taken in a trial of the OX40 agonist ivuxolimab. The receptors derive from an adult with an advanced solid tumor such as melanoma, head and neck, liver or kidney cancer.

J is TRBJ1-1 and V is TRBV28; 7 nucleotides align to TRBD1. V shed 2 bases, J shed 6 bases, and the junction held 6 bases outside the gene matches. CDR1 is MDHEN and CDR2 is SYDVKM in the germline V gene. There are 14 residues in the CDR3. For the CDR3, the DNA is TGTGCCAGCAGTTTAAGTCCGGGACAGCCTGAAGCTTTCTTT. Translating it yields CASSLSPGQPEAFF.

V gene TRBV2 combines with J gene TRBJ1-1, with no clear D. The germline gives CDR1 SNHLY, CDR2 FYNNEI. The CDR3 spans 13 residues. V was pared by 1 base and J by 2 bases, with 5 bases between. The CDR3 nucleotides are TGTGCCAGCAGTGAAGGGAGAAACACTGAAGCTTTCTTT. This gives the protein CASSEGRNTEAFF.

The genes are TRBV19 and TRBJ2-7, with unresolved D. Trimming shortened V by 5 bases and J by 6 bases, and 17 bases separated the two germline ends. Germline V gene lookup returns CDR1 LNHDA and CDR2 SQIVND (reference sequence). The length of the CDR3 is 14 residues. CDR3 region: CASSPHVPTGEQYF. Written as DNA, the CDR3 is TGTGCCAGTAGTCCTCATGTCCCTACGGGCGAGCAGTACTTC.

V gene TRBV4-2 combines with J gene TRBJ2-3, with TRBD1 matching over 8 bases. Trimming removed 8 bases from V and 1 base from J; junction bases left unmatched: 8. Germline CDR1 and CDR2: LGHNA and YNFKEQ. The CDR3 is 15 residues long. The CDR3 protein is CASGPGQDRTDTQYF. As DNA, the CDR3 is TGTGCCAGCGGCCCGGGACAGGACCGCACAGATACGCAGTATTTT.

The rearrangement joins TRBV25-1 to TRBJ2-1, with D possibly being TRBD2 (7 bases). This CDR3 is built from 16 residues. Germline assignment: CDR1 MGHDK and CDR2 SYGVNS. Trimming took off 1 base at V and 2 bases at J, with 12 bases between the two ends. CDR3 DNA: TGTGCCAGCAGTGAATTGGGGGGGGCCACCTACAATGAGCAGTTCTTC. Its translation is CASSELGGATYNEQFF. Supplemented by reference TRBV25-1 and TRBJ2-1, the full variable domain reads EADIYQTPRYLVIGTGKKITLECSQTMGHDKMYWYQQDPGMELHLIHYSYGVNSTEKGDLSSESTVSRIRTEHFPLTLESARPSHTSQYLCASSELGGATYNEQFFGPGTRLTVL.

This chain uses TRBV5-1 with TRBJ2-2; D may be TRBD1 (5 bases). CDR1 SGHRS and CDR2 YFSETQ come from the germline V gene. V lost 2 bases and J lost 4, with 12 bases in between. There are 15 residues in the CDR3. The CDR3 region is CASSFSGQITGELFF. The CDR3 nucleotides read TGCGCCAGCAGCTTTTCTGGACAAATCACCGGGGAGCTGTTTTTT.

The chain joins TRBV27 to TRBJ2-5; TRBD1 might be the D (5 bases). The J call is uncertain, as TRBJ2-7 better fits the DNA end. This CDR3 is built from 14 residues. Germline loops: CDR1 MNHEY, CDR2 SMNVEV (reference sequence). CDR3 region: CAIMFFDSSYEQYF. DNA of the CDR3: TGTGCCATCATGTTTTTTGACAGCTCCTACGAGCAGTACTTC.

V gene TRBV7-3 combines with J gene TRBJ2-1; D uncertain. This CDR3 spans 14 amino acids. Trimming left V 3 bases short and J 7 bases short, with 13 bases between. CDR1 is SGHTA, CDR2 FQGTGA, per germline. The CDR3 nucleotides are TGTGCCAGCAGCTTTCCAGGAACCTTGAATGAGCAGTTCTTC. Encoded protein: CASSFPGTLNEQFF.

This chain joins TRBV28 and TRBJ1-2; TRBD1 might be the D (5 bases). Germline lookup yields CDR1 MDHEN and CDR2 SYDVKM. This CDR3 spans 13 amino acids. The germline V and J ends were trimmed by 2 bases and 7 bases, with 11 bases remaining between them. DNA for the CDR3: TGTGCCAGCAGTTTACTGCAGGGAGGTGGCTACACCTTC. Translation: CASSLLQGGGYTF.

The CDR3, as DNA: TGCAGCGTTGATGAGCAGCAAAAACTGTTTTTT. The encoded protein is CSVDEQQKLFF. The genes are TRBV29-1 and TRBJ1-4; no reliable D call. The CDR3 has 11 residues. V gave up 3 bases and J gave up 9 bases, with 8 bases separating them. Germline-derived CDR1 and CDR2 are SQVTM and ANQGSEA.

The gene calls are TRBV10-3 and TRBJ2-3; D might be TRBD2 (5 bases). The germline V gene encodes CDR1 ENHRY and CDR2 SYGVKD. Trimming cost V 0 bases and J 0 bases, with 7 bases left between them. This CDR3 comprises 15 residues. CDR3 protein: CAISESRVSTDTQYF. The CDR3, as DNA: TGTGCCATCAGTGAGTCGAGGGTTAGCACAGATACGCAGTATTTT.

This clone was recorded once. The chain is built from TRBV30 and TRBJ2-2; 8 nucleotides line up with TRBD2. V lost 3 bases to trimming and J lost 5 bases; unmatched junction nucleotides: 5. The CDR3 is made up of 14 amino acids. Germline assignment: CDR1 GTSNPN and CDR2 SVGIG (reference sequence). CDR3 sequence reads: CAWRGTRGTGELFF. In nucleotides, the CDR3 is TGTGCCTGGAGGGGGACTAGAGGGACCGGGGAGCTGTTTTTT.

The gene calls are TRBV29-1 and TRBJ2-7; 7 nucleotides match TRBD1. Germline V lookup: CDR1 SQVTM, CDR2 ANQGSEA. The CDR3 runs 12 residues. After removal of 7 bases from V and 4 bases from J, the junction contained 7 bases not matched to a gene. The CDR3 region is CSATGTAYEQYF. The DNA of the CDR3 is TGCAGCGCGACCGGGACAGCATACGAGCAGTACTTC.

This clone was recorded once. The chain recombines TRBV9 with TRBJ1-2; possibly TRBD1 for D (6 bases). The CDR3 totals 16 residues. The V end was cut by 4 bases, the J end by 8 bases, with 24 bases between. Germline values: CDR1 SGDLS, CDR2 YYNGEE. The CDR3 DNA is TGTGCCAGCAGCCCCGAGCCGGTAGGGGGGCTGAGGGGCTACACCTTC. This codes for CASSPEPVGGLRGYTF.

The gene calls are TRBV5-6 and TRBJ1-1; D is ambiguous. Germline CDR1 SGHDT, CDR2 YYEEEE. Trimming removed 4 bases at V and 1 base at J, with 11 bases between. The CDR3 is 14 residues long. CDR3 nucleotide sequence: TGTGCCAGCAGCCCCCTTACGGGGAACACTGAAGCTTTCTTT. Encoded protein: CASSPLTGNTEAFF.

The chain carries TRBV10-3 and TRBJ1-1; unclear D gene. The CDR3 runs to 17 residues. Per germline, CDR1 ENHRY and CDR2 SYGVKD. Trimming stripped 0 bases from V and 5 bases from J, with 19 bases between. CDR3: CAISESPTTPTTTEAFF. CDR3 nucleotides: TGTGCCATCAGTGAGTCGCCCACAACCCCGACGACGACTGAAGCTTTCTTT.

The chain recombines TRBV6-5 with TRBJ1-4, with TRBD1 matching over 7 bases. CDR1 and CDR2 from the germline V gene are MNHEY and SVGAGI. V shed 0 bases, J shed 8 bases, and the junction held 6 bases outside the gene matches. The length of the CDR3 is 15 residues. The DNA of the CDR3 is TGTGCCAGCAGTTACTCGACAGGGAAAGGGGAAAAACTGTTTTTT. This codes for CASSYSTGKGEKLFF.

The rearrangement uses TRBV6-4 and TRBJ1-2; a possible D gene is TRBD1 (5 bases). The germline CDR1 and CDR2 sequences are MRHNA and SNTAGT. The germline V and J ends were trimmed by 5 bases and 10 bases, with 14 bases remaining between them. There are 12 residues in the CDR3. The CDR3 loop reads CASSPQAHHYTF. DNA for the CDR3: TGTGCCAGCAGTCCACAGGCACATCACTACACCTTC.

The genes are TRBV5-1 and TRBJ1-1; TRBD1 agrees at 9 bases. CDR3 length: 14 residues. V was pared by 4 bases and J by 5 bases, with 6 bases of the junction left unmatched. Germline CDR1 SGHRS, CDR2 YFSETQ. The CDR3 nucleotides read TGCGCCAGCAGCGTAGGGACAGGGAATACTGAAGCTTTCTTT. Translation gives CASSVGTGNTEAFF.

The chain employs TRBV21-1 and TRBJ2-3; the D call TRBD1 from the table was never checked on the DNA. TRBV21-1 constitutes a pseudogene. The CDR3 loop spans 16 amino acids. CDR3 sequence reads: CASSTRDTIYTDTQYF. DNA for the CDR3: TGTGCCAGCAGCACCCGGGACACTATTTACACAGATACGCAGTATTTT.

The V call is TRBV9, the J call TRBJ2-1; 7 nucleotides agree with TRBD2. The ends lost 0 bases at V and 7 bases at J; junction bases unmatched: 10. The length of the CDR3 is 16 residues. Germline CDR1 is SGDLS and CDR2 is YYNGEE. CDR3 loop: CASSVAPSGRGNEQFF. CDR3 sequence (DNA): TGTGCCAGCAGCGTAGCCCCTTCGGGGCGGGGGAATGAGCAGTTCTTC.

This chain joins TRBV18 and TRBJ1-2, with TRBD1 matching over 7 bases. Germline-derived CDR1 and CDR2 are KGHSH and LQKENI. The J segment lost 4 bases and the V segment lost 2 bases, leaving 16 bases of the junction unmatched. The CDR3 has 18 amino acids. CDR3: CASSPFRDSGTASYGYTF. Written as DNA, the CDR3 is TGTGCCAGCTCACCATTCCGGGACAGTGGGACCGCTTCCTATGGCTACACCTTC.

V is TRBV29-1 and J is TRBJ2-3, with D perhaps TRBD1 (6 bases). The V gene lost 1 base and the J gene lost 2 bases, with 7 bases spanning the gap. This CDR3 is built from 13 residues. Germline values: CDR1 SQVTM, CDR2 ANQGSEA. CDR3 sequence reads: CSVEGTVTDTQYF. CDR3 nucleotide sequence: TGCAGCGTTGAAGGGACAGTCACAGATACGCAGTATTTT.

V and J are TRBV7-2 and TRBJ2-7; D uncertain. This CDR3 contains 12 residues. Trimming took off 5 bases at V and 4 bases at J, with 9 bases between the two ends. Germline CDR1 SGHTA, CDR2 FQGNSA. CDR3: CASSVQVYEQYF. The CDR3 DNA reads as TGTGCCAGCAGCGTCCAGGTTTACGAGCAGTACTTC.

V is TRBV7-9 and J is TRBJ1-3, with 7 nucleotides matching TRBD1. Per germline, CDR1 SEHNR and CDR2 FQNEAQ (reference sequence). There are 14 residues in the CDR3. V trimming: 5 bases; J trimming: 4 bases; junction bases outside the gene matches: 5. CDR3 in DNA: TGTGCCAGCAGCCGACAGGGAACCGGAAACACCATATATTTT. Translation gives CASSRQGTGNTIYF.

This chain connects TRBV19 to TRBJ2-3, with 10 bases matching TRBD1. Germline values: CDR1 LNHDA, CDR2 SQIVND (reference sequence). V was clipped by 6 bases and J by 5 bases; unmatched bases: 5. CDR3 length: 14 amino acids. DNA of the CDR3: TGTGCCAGTAGCTTAGGGACAGGGGTAGATACGCAGTATTTT. Protein: CASSLGTGVDTQYF.